The 8 T cell receptor beta chains given below trace back to one sample, sequenced in a study of blood T cells in healthy people across ages. Combining a sample-barcoded 5' primer with a J-beta primer mix, a second PCR ran for roughly 6 to 12 cycles. TCRdb reprocessed the 5' RACE reads with MiXCR, giving one entry per CDR3 protein. The data show about 1.4 million distinct CDR3 sequences, with 59% seen just once and over 5.5% held by the top ten. The sequenced material came from blood. These receptors were collected from a man between 18 and 29 years old in good health.

This clonotype was observed a few times. The chain employs TRBV6-6 and TRBJ2-5; D remains unclear. Germline values: CDR1 MNHNY, CDR2 SVGAGI (reference sequence). The CDR3 runs to 13 residues. V gave up 4 bases and J gave up 2 bases, with 8 bases separating them. The CDR3 sequence is CASSSWPQETQYF. CDR3 DNA: TGTGCCAGCAGTTCTTGGCCGCAAGAGACCCAGTACTTC.

The V and J genes are TRBV20-1 and TRBJ1-2; D gene ambiguous. The CDR3 is 15 residues long. Looked up from germline, CDR1 is DFQATT and CDR2 is SNEGSKA (reference sequence). Trimming cost V 1 base and J 1 base, with 13 bases left between them. This CDR3 reads CSARAADGINYGYTF. In DNA form, the CDR3 reads TGCAGTGCTAGAGCCGCGGACGGGATTAACTATGGCTACACCTTC.

CDR3 loop: CARKERSTGGLYEQYF. The CDR3 DNA follows: TGTGCCAGGAAAGAACGATCGACAGGGGGTCTCTACGAGCAGTACTTC. This sequence joins TRBV19 and TRBJ2-4, with 9 bases aligning to TRBD1. The assigned J gene may be wrong: the sequence end matches TRBJ2-7 better. This CDR3 spans 16 amino acids. CDR1 is LNHDA, CDR2 SQIVND, per germline (reference sequence).

The CDR3 DNA is TGTGCCACGGGAGGGGGGGACGAGCAGTACTTC. It encodes CATGGGDEQYF. The chain has TRBV24-1 and TRBJ2-7, with a tentative D call TRBD2 (7 bases). The germline V gene has CDR1 KGHDR and CDR2 SFDVKD. V shed 10 bases and J shed 5 bases, with 11 bases lying between them. This CDR3 contains 11 residues.

This clonotype was detected once. The chain employs TRBV28 and TRBJ2-7; TRBD2 matches 10 bases. This CDR3 is 15 amino acids long. V lost 6 bases and J lost 7; bases outside the gene matches: 12. Germline V lookup: CDR1 MDHEN, CDR2 SYDVKM. The CDR3 reads CASSSGTSEYNEQYF. The DNA of the CDR3 is TGTGCCAGCAGCTCCGGGACTAGCGAATACAATGAGCAGTACTTC. Full variable domain (missing parts from reference TRBV28 and TRBJ2-7): DVKVTQSSRYLVKRTGEKVFLECVQDMDHENMFWYRQDPGLGLRLIYFSYDVKMKEKGDIPEGYSVSREKKERFSLILESASTNQTSMYLCASSSGTSEYNEQYFGPGTRLTVT.

V and J are TRBV4-3 and TRBJ1-2, with D maybe TRBD1 (5 bases). The CDR3 consists of 15 residues. V was cut by 0 bases and J by 4 bases, with 12 bases left in between. Germline-derived CDR1 and CDR2 are LGHNA and YSLEER. For the CDR3, the DNA is TGCGCCAGCAGCCAAGATACAGGTCAGCGCTATGGCTACACCTTC. Translating it yields CASSQDTGQRYGYTF.

Only a few counts were recorded for this clonotype. The chain uses TRBV7-9 and TRBJ1-1; unclear D gene. V was pared by 1 base and J by 4 bases, with 10 bases between. The CDR3 is made up of 14 amino acids. The V gene's germline CDR1 is SEHNR and CDR2 FQNEAQ (reference sequence). In DNA form, the CDR3 reads TGTGCCAGCAGCTTAGGAGGGTTGAGCACTGAAGCTTTCTTT. Translating gives CASSLGGLSTEAFF. The full variable domain, rest sourced from reference TRBV7-9 and TRBJ1-1, is DTGVSQNPRHKITKRGQNVTFRCDPISEHNRLYWYRQTLGQGPEFLTYFQNEAQLEKSRLLSDRFSAERPKGSFSTLEIQRTEQGDSAMYLCASSLGGLSTEAFFGQGTRLTVV.

The rearrangement joins TRBV20-1 to TRBJ2-3, with 10 bases that match TRBD2. J gave up 5 bases and V 1 base, and 6 bases lay outside the gene matches. The CDR3 is made up of 15 amino acids. Germline assignment: CDR1 DFQATT and CDR2 SNEGSKA (reference sequence). CDR3 loop: CSARAAGGRIDTQYF. As DNA, the CDR3 is TGCAGTGCTAGAGCAGCGGGAGGGCGGATAGATACGCAGTATTTT.